The 21 T cell receptor beta chains reported below all come from one sample, sequenced in a study of shared clonotypes between healthy human individuals. The assay was immunoSEQ multiplex PCR, and TCRdb's table has in-frame clones only and misses some. Here the sample spans a few million clones, just over 90% being singletons. Naive CD8 cells lacked CD45RO and underwent positive selection for CCR7, leaving out terminally differentiated effector memory CD45RA+ cells. Sequenced input: naive CD8+ T cells from PBMCs. Source of these receptors: a man younger than 35 in good health. Some clones in this sample may be carry-over from other donors' samples.

The J gene is TRBJ2-1, the V gene TRBV27, with D perhaps TRBD2 (5 bases). CDR1 MNHEY and CDR2 SMNVEV come from the germline V gene (reference sequence). The V end was cut by 11 bases, the J end by 0 bases, with 8 bases between. This CDR3 contains 12 residues. The CDR3 spells CAGGSSYNEQFF. CDR3 nucleotide sequence: TGTGCCGGTGGGAGCTCCTACAATGAGCAGTTCTTC.

The V and J genes are TRBV6-6 and TRBJ2-5, with a tentative D call TRBD1 (6 bases). In germline, CDR1 is MNHNY, CDR2 SVGAGI (reference sequence). V lost 0 bases, J lost 1 base, and 9 bases lay in between. This CDR3 spans 15 amino acids. CDR3 coding DNA: TGTGCCAGCAGTTACTCGACAGGTATCCAAGAGACCCAGTACTTC. It yields the protein CASSYSTGIQETQYF.

This chain links TRBV7-9 with TRBJ2-5, with TRBD2 identical over 14 bases. The last part of the DNA fits TRBJ2-7 better; the J call may be wrong. Germline lookup yields CDR1 SEHNR and CDR2 FQNEAQ (reference sequence). The CDR3 is 15 amino acids. CDR3 sequence reads: CASSFGTSGSYEQYF. CDR3 DNA: TGTGCCAGCAGCTTCGGGACTAGCGGGAGCTACGAGCAGTACTTC.

The chain carries TRBV29-1 and TRBJ2-2; 8 bases are a match to TRBD1. The trim removed 3 bases at V and 4 bases at J, leaving 4 bases unmatched. CDR1 and CDR2 (germline): SQVTM, ANQGSEA. This CDR3 region has 14 residues. For the CDR3, the DNA is TGCAGCGTTGACAGGGGGCTAAGCACCGGGGAGCTGTTTTTT. This codes for CSVDRGLSTGELFF.

The rearrangement links TRBV19 to TRBJ2-1, with D tentatively TRBD2 (6 bases). This CDR3 has 16 residues. Trimming took off 3 bases at V and 3 bases at J, with 15 bases between the two ends. Germline V lookup: CDR1 LNHDA, CDR2 SQIVND (reference sequence). DNA for the CDR3: TGTGCCAGTAGTATCATCCGGGACTCCAGCTACAATGAGCAGTTCTTC. This translates into CASSIIRDSSYNEQFF. The entire variable domain, with the rest obtained from reference TRBV19 and TRBJ2-1, is as follows: DGGITQSPKYLFRKEGQNVTLSCEQNLNHDAMYWYRQDPGQGLRLIYYSQIVNDFQKGDIAEGYSVSREKKESFPLTVTSAQKNPTAFYLCASSIIRDSSYNEQFFGPGTRLTVL.

The rearrangement joins TRBV7-2 to TRBJ2-3, with 7 bases lining up with TRBD1. The V gene's germline CDR1 is SGHTA and CDR2 FQGNSA. This CDR3 contains 16 residues. V shed 1 base and J 5 bases; nucleotides not matched to a gene: 9. The CDR3 sequence is CASSLVTGIFGDTQYF. In DNA, the CDR3 is TGTGCCAGCAGCTTAGTGACAGGGATATTCGGAGATACGCAGTATTTT.

The V gene is TRBV4-3, the J gene TRBJ2-7, with 7 bases aligning to TRBD2. The germline V gene has CDR1 LGHNA and CDR2 YSLEER. The CDR3 contains 17 residues. V lost 0 bases and J lost 0; bases outside the gene matches: 8. The CDR3 loop reads CASSQDALLARSYEQYF. The CDR3 DNA is TGCGCCAGCAGCCAAGATGCGTTACTAGCGCGCTCCTACGAGCAGTACTTC.

The chain joins TRBV9 to TRBJ2-7, with a possible D match to TRBD1 (6 bases). This CDR3 spans 14 amino acids. Trimming shortened V by 3 bases and J by 4 bases, and 14 bases separated the two germline ends. The germline V gene has CDR1 SGDLS and CDR2 YYNGEE. As DNA, the CDR3 is TGTGCCAGCAGCGCCGAGGGGGTTGGATACGAGCAGTACTTC. It encodes CASSAEGVGYEQYF. Full variable domain (outside the CDR3, taken from reference TRBV9 and TRBJ2-7): DSGVTQTPKHLITATGQRVTLRCSPRSGDLSVYWYQQSLDQGLQFLIQYYNGEERAKGNILERFSAQQFPDLHSELNLSSLELGDSALYFCASSAEGVGYEQYFGPGTRLTVT.

This sequence joins TRBV7-9 and TRBJ1-4; 9 bases align to TRBD1. The CDR3 sequence is 14 residues long. The ends lost 5 bases at V and 8 bases at J; junction bases unmatched: 6. Germline lookup yields CDR1 SEHNR and CDR2 FQNEAQ (reference sequence). CDR3 sequence: CASSSRTGEEKLFF. Written as DNA, the CDR3 is TGTGCCAGCAGCAGTCGGACAGGGGAAGAAAAACTGTTTTTT.

This clone was seen more than once but under ten times. This sample includes further DNA sequences coding for the same CDR3. The chain links TRBV27 to TRBJ1-5; D may be TRBD1 (5 bases). The CDR3 has 12 amino acids. Trimming shortened V by 6 bases and J by 6 bases, and 9 bases separated the two germline ends. The germline V gene encodes CDR1 MNHEY and CDR2 SMNVEV (reference sequence). CDR3 sequence reads: CASRQGGQPQHF. For the CDR3, the DNA is TGTGCCAGCAGGCAGGGTGGTCAGCCCCAGCATTTT.

This sequence joins TRBV25-1 and TRBJ2-3, with D tentatively TRBD1 (6 bases). Per germline, CDR1 MGHDK and CDR2 SYGVNS. CDR3 length: 12 residues. The V gene lost 8 bases and the J gene lost 1 base, with 7 bases spanning the gap. The CDR3 is CASEGGTDTQYF. The CDR3 nucleotides read TGTGCCAGCGAGGGGGGCACAGATACGCAGTATTTT.

The chain couples TRBV2 to TRBJ2-7, with D maybe TRBD2 (7 bases). Per the germline V gene, CDR1 is SNHLY and CDR2 is FYNNEI. The CDR3 covers 14 residues. The germline V and J ends were trimmed by 8 bases and 4 bases, with 18 bases remaining between them. In nucleotides, the CDR3 is TGTGCCAGCGCGGCGGGGGCTAAGGGGTACGAGCAGTACTTC. Its protein is CASAAGAKGYEQYF.

The rearrangement links TRBV7-8 to TRBJ1-2; D not certain. The CDR3 sequence is 13 residues long. V was shortened by 2 bases and J by 6 bases, with 10 bases between the two germline ends. Germline lookup yields CDR1 SGHVS and CDR2 FQNEAQ. CDR3 loop: CASSLRAVDGYTF. Written as DNA, the CDR3 is TGTGCCAGCAGCTTAAGGGCCGTTGATGGCTACACCTTC.

This clone was detected only once. J is TRBJ2-4 and V is TRBV5-8; a weak D match, TRBD1 (6 bases). The CDR3 runs to 14 residues. The germline V gene encodes CDR1 SGHTS and CDR2 YDEGEE. V was clipped by 4 bases and J by 8 bases, with 16 bases between them. The chain's CDR3 is CASSDPTGKDIQYF. The CDR3 DNA follows: TGTGCCAGCAGCGATCCCACAGGGAAAGACATTCAGTACTTC.

This chain connects TRBV4-2 to TRBJ2-7, with TRBD1 identical over 7 bases. The CDR3 extends over 15 amino acids. V was pared by 1 base and J by 3 bases, with 6 bases of the junction left unmatched. Germline V gene lookup returns CDR1 LGHNA and CDR2 YNFKEQ. CDR3 amino acids: CASSQGRTGHYEQYF. DNA for the CDR3: TGTGCCAGCAGCCAAGGGCGGACAGGACACTACGAGCAGTACTTC.

This rearrangement joins TRBV27 to TRBJ2-1; D unresolved. The length of the CDR3 is 13 residues. Trimming took 3 bases from V and 6 from J, leaving 9 bases between them. The germline V gene has CDR1 MNHEY and CDR2 SMNVEV (reference sequence). CDR3 loop: CASSLDVFNEQFF. The CDR3 DNA is TGTGCCAGCAGTTTGGATGTTTTCAATGAGCAGTTCTTC.

The chain carries TRBV5-1 and TRBJ1-2; perhaps TRBD1 as D (5 bases). Germline values: CDR1 SGHRS, CDR2 YFSETQ. Deletions cut 6 bases from V and 8 bases from J, with 17 bases between. There are 13 residues in the CDR3. The CDR3 loop reads CASIPGAARGYTF. CDR3 DNA sequence: TGCGCCAGCATCCCCGGGGCGGCTAGAGGCTACACCTTC.

The chain employs TRBV11-2 and TRBJ2-1; 13 bases agree with TRBD2. J gave up 2 bases and V 5 bases, and 9 bases lay outside the gene matches. CDR1 is SGHAT and CDR2 is FQNNGV in the germline V gene. This CDR3 contains 18 residues. The CDR3 region is CASSVGLAGTYPYNEQFF. CDR3 in DNA: TGTGCCAGCAGCGTGGGACTAGCGGGGACCTACCCCTACAATGAGCAGTTCTTC.

As DNA, the CDR3 is TGTGCCAGCAGTTTAATCGGGACAGGGGGCGCCGAGCAGTACTTC. Translated: CASSLIGTGGAEQYF. J is TRBJ2-7 and V is TRBV27; 12 bases agree with TRBD1. Germline values: CDR1 MNHEY, CDR2 SMNVEV (reference sequence). The trim removed 2 bases at V and 6 bases at J, leaving 5 bases unmatched. The CDR3 is 15 residues long.

This rearrangement joins TRBV30 to TRBJ2-3; 9 nucleotides align to TRBD2. This CDR3 is 16 amino acids long. The V and J ends lost 5 bases and 4 bases, in that order; junction bases with no gene match: 13. Germline CDR1 is GTSNPN and CDR2 is SVGIG (reference sequence). CDR3 coding DNA: TGTGCCTGGCCACTCTGGGAGACTAGCGGCCCAGATACGCAGTATTTT. Translated, it gives CAWPLWETSGPDTQYF.

This clone was recorded only once. The chain employs TRBV27 and TRBJ2-3; 12 positions match TRBD2. The length of the CDR3 is 16 residues. The germline CDR1 and CDR2 sequences are MNHEY and SMNVEV (reference sequence). The ends lost 5 bases at V and 3 bases at J; junction bases unmatched: 6. The CDR3 DNA reads TGTGCCAGCAGTCCCCAGACTAGCGGGAGTACAGATACGCAGTATTTT. Amino acid sequence: CASSPQTSGSTDTQYF.